Presented here are 20 T cell receptor beta chains from one specimen sequenced in a study of blood T cell repertoires in COVID-19. Profiled with immunoSEQ multiplex PCR; TCRdb holds only in-frame clones, not every one. Of approximately 250,000 clones in the sample, around 82% are singletons; the top ten hold roughly 8.6%. Sequenced input: peripheral blood. These receptors were taken from a human donor in a cohort sampled during active COVID-19.

V gene TRBV19 combines with J gene TRBJ2-1; 11 bases line up with TRBD1. This CDR3 is 14 amino acids long. Looked up from germline, CDR1 is LNHDA and CDR2 is SQIVND (reference sequence). After removal of 6 bases from V and 3 bases from J, the junction contained 1 base not matched to a gene. This CDR3 reads CASRGQGDYNEQFF. In DNA form, the CDR3 reads TGTGCCAGTAGGGGACAGGGGGACTACAATGAGCAGTTCTTC.

This chain uses TRBV18 with TRBJ2-7; the match to TRBD1 covers 7 bases. Germline V gene lookup returns CDR1 KGHSH and CDR2 LQKENI. The trim removed 3 bases at V and 0 bases at J, leaving 5 bases unmatched. The CDR3 runs 15 residues. The chain's CDR3 is CASSPSRGFSYEQYF. The CDR3 nucleotides are TGTGCCAGCTCACCCTCCAGGGGGTTCTCCTACGAGCAGTACTTC.

V and J are TRBV7-3 and TRBJ2-7, with 10 bases that match TRBD1. The ends lost 5 bases at V and 3 bases at J; junction bases unmatched: 10. This CDR3 contains 16 residues. Germline CDR1 reads SGHTA; CDR2 reads FQGTGA. The CDR3 DNA follows: TGTGCCAGCAGCCATAAAGTCAGGACAGGGGGCTACGAGCAGTACTTC. Amino acids: CASSHKVRTGGYEQYF.

The chain has TRBV7-8 and TRBJ2-1, with 10 bases aligning to TRBD1. Germline V gene data show CDR1 as SGHVS and CDR2 as FQNEAQ. Trimming cost V 5 bases and J 2 bases; bases outside gene matches: 6. The CDR3 runs 16 residues. The CDR3 DNA is TGTGCCAGCAGCCCGAGGGACAGGGGTGCCTACAATGAGCAGTTCTTC. Translating gives CASSPRDRGAYNEQFF.

V usage is TRBV27 and J usage is TRBJ1-4; TRBD1 is a possible D gene (6 bases). Trimming stripped 8 bases from V and 8 bases from J, with 24 bases between. The CDR3 is 16 residues long. The germline V gene has CDR1 MNHEY and CDR2 SMNVEV (reference sequence). CDR3 sequence: CASAGNRALVTEKLFF. As DNA, the CDR3 is TGTGCCAGCGCCGGGAACAGGGCCCTGGTCACCGAAAAACTGTTTTTT.

The chain is built from TRBV5-6 and TRBJ2-7, with 8 positions matching TRBD2. V gave up 2 bases and J gave up 1 base; unmatched junction bases: 2. This CDR3 has 14 residues. Germline CDR1 SGHDT, CDR2 YYEEEE. CDR3 DNA: TGTGCCAGCAGCTTCGGGACTAGTTCCTACGAGCAGTACTTC. Protein: CASSFGTSSYEQYF.

A word on this clone: The sample holds other DNA sequences that translate to the same CDR3. The CDR3 sequence is CASSPGQGWYEQYF. The CDR3 DNA is TGTGCCAGCAGTCCGGGACAGGGGTGGTACGAGCAGTACTTC. The chain carries TRBV6-2 or TRBV6-3 and TRBJ2-7; 10 bases align to TRBD1. Germline assignment: CDR1 MNHEY and CDR2 SVGEGT. With 5 bases clipped from V and 4 bases from J, the junction kept 5 bases outside the gene matches. This CDR3 comprises 14 residues.

This clone was observed a few times. The CDR3 nucleotides are TGTGCCAGCAGCCCACAGTTCAATCAGCCCCAGCATTTT. It encodes CASSPQFNQPQHF. The chain links TRBV6-5 to TRBJ1-5; the D is unclear. CDR1 and CDR2 (germline): MNHEY, SVGAGI. This CDR3 spans 13 amino acids. With 6 bases removed from V and 3 bases from J, the gap between germline ends came to 9 bases.

The chain uses TRBV18 and TRBJ1-3; D gene uncertain. V was shortened by 6 bases and J by 5 bases, with 14 bases between the two germline ends. The CDR3 has 14 residues. Germline V gives CDR1 KGHSH, CDR2 LQKENI. The CDR3 DNA is TGTGCCAGCTCTCCGCAGCCTGGGCGAAACACCATATATTTT. Translating it yields CASSPQPGRNTIYF.

The genes are TRBV25-1 and TRBJ1-6; D is perhaps TRBD1 (5 bases). Trimming took off 2 bases at V and 4 bases at J, with 15 bases between the two ends. CDR3 length equals 17 residues. From germline, CDR1 is MGHDK and CDR2 SYGVNS. The CDR3 sequence is CASSEGGTAKYNSPLHF. The CDR3 nucleotides are TGTGCCAGCAGTGAAGGAGGGACTGCCAAATATAATTCACCCCTCCACTTT.

This chain uses TRBV18 with TRBJ2-1; 7 bases map to TRBD1. V lost 1 base and J lost 0; bases outside the gene matches: 6. This CDR3 is built from 17 residues. Germline CDR1 KGHSH, CDR2 LQKENI. For the CDR3, the DNA is TGTGCCAGCTCACCACTGGACAGGCCCAGCTCCTACAATGAGCAGTTCTTC. This codes for CASSPLDRPSSYNEQFF.

Here the CDR3 reads CASNHGSLTSGRNEQFF. DNA for the CDR3: TGTGCCAGTAATCACGGGAGTCTCACTAGCGGGAGAAATGAGCAGTTCTTC. The J gene is TRBJ2-1, the V gene TRBV19; 11 nucleotides line up with TRBD2. There are 17 residues in the CDR3. Per the germline V gene, CDR1 is LNHDA and CDR2 is SQIVND (reference sequence). Germline trimming cut 7 bases from V and 7 bases from J; bases unmatched to any gene: 15.

The chain has TRBV5-1 and TRBJ2-2; 7 bases agree with TRBD1. This CDR3 spans 16 amino acids. Unmatched junction bases numbered 12, after V lost 4 bases and J lost 6 bases. The germline V gene encodes CDR1 SGHRS and CDR2 YFSETQ. The CDR3 coding sequence is TGCGCCAGCAGCCCACGACAGGGAGTCGGCGCCGGGGAGCTGTTTTTT. Translation: CASSPRQGVGAGELFF.

The chain joins TRBV9 to TRBJ2-1, with a tentative D call TRBD1 (6 bases). Per germline, CDR1 SGDLS and CDR2 YYNGEE. Deletions cut 0 bases from V and 10 bases from J, with 20 bases between. The CDR3 runs to 16 residues. CDR3 nucleotides: TGTGCCAGCAGCGTAGTCGGAGACCTCTCTAGGGGGGAGCAGTTCTTC. Residues: CASSVVGDLSRGEQFF.

This clone was counted only a few times. CDR3 nucleotide sequence: TGCGCCAGCAGCTTGGGGCTCCCGGGACAGGGAATGGGGGCTGAAGCTTTCTTT. This gives the protein CASSLGLPGQGMGAEAFF. The chain recombines TRBV5-1 with TRBJ1-1, with 9 nucleotides matching TRBD1. The CDR3 length is 18 residues. Trimming removed 0 bases from V and 6 bases from J; junction bases left unmatched: 15. In germline, CDR1 is SGHRS, CDR2 YFSETQ.

The rearrangement links TRBV15 to TRBJ1-2; the match to TRBD1 covers 8 bases. This CDR3 contains 16 residues. The ends lost 3 bases at V and 7 bases at J; junction bases unmatched: 13. Germline CDR1 is LNHNV and CDR2 is YYDKDF (reference sequence). CDR3 nucleotides: TGTGCCACCAGCAGTGACAGGGGAGAGGGTCCGACTGGCTACACCTTC. This translates into CATSSDRGEGPTGYTF.

This clone occurred once. V usage is TRBV29-1 and J usage is TRBJ1-3; D may be TRBD1 (5 bases). Germline V gene sequence: CDR1 SQVTM, CDR2 ANQGSEA. The CDR3 is 16 residues long. Deletions cut 6 bases from V and 2 bases from J, with 20 bases between. The DNA for the CDR3 is TGCAGCGTCGTTGGTCCGGGGGGAGGAACTGGAAACACCATATATTTT. It specifies CSVVGPGGGTGNTIYF.

V gene TRBV7-2 combines with J gene TRBJ2-7, with TRBD2 matching 10 bases. CDR3 length equals 15 residues. CDR1 is SGHTA and CDR2 is FQGNSA in the germline V gene. V shed 5 bases, J shed 4 bases, and the junction held 8 bases outside the gene matches. CDR3 nucleotides: TGTGCCAGCAGCCACCCCCCTAGCGGGAGTTACGAGCAGTACTTC. Its translation is CASSHPPSGSYEQYF.

V is TRBV5-4 and J is TRBJ2-1; TRBD1 might be the D (5 bases). This CDR3 is 15 amino acids long. V was shortened by 5 bases and J by 4 bases, with 16 bases between the two germline ends. Germline values: CDR1 SGHNT, CDR2 YYREEE (reference sequence). The CDR3 DNA is TGTGCCAGCAGTCCTTGGGGCGGAAGGTACAATGAGCAGTTCTTC. Protein product: CASSPWGGRYNEQFF.

The genes are TRBV7-9 and TRBJ1-5; no clear D gene. The CDR3 totals 15 residues. The germline V gene has CDR1 SEHNR and CDR2 FQNEAQ (reference sequence). V was clipped by 5 bases and J by 0 bases, with 11 bases between them. The DNA for the CDR3 is TGTGCCAGCAGCCCGCTAAAAAATAGCAATCAGCCCCAGCATTTT. Translation gives CASSPLKNSNQPQHF.